The clone carrying this T cell receptor (beta chain) was counted many times. Its specificity is not known. The data stem from a study of early T cells in non-severe SARS-CoV-2 infection. The overall study: Bulk RNA taken from unsorted whole blood was sequenced, leaving chains unpaired. Study outcomes and limitations: VDJdb matching, biased toward anti-spike CD8 responses, missed private and CD4 specificities.

Unique molecular identifiers were attached to individual cDNA molecules. A single record per CDR3 protein comes from TCRdb applying MiXCR to the 5' RACE reads. In the table there are tens of thousands of distinct CDR3 sequences, nearly 4.5% of which are singletons. CDR1 and CDR2 from the germline V gene are MDHEN and SYDVKM. Trimming left V 3 bases short and J 1 base short, with 9 bases between. The CDR3 is 14 residues long. The receptor was isolated from an adult who was a healthcare worker with PCR-confirmed SARS-CoV-2 infection or an uninfected control (not recorded which). This sequence joins TRBV28 and TRBJ1-1; D remains ambiguous. Material for sequencing was whole blood. The CDR3 DNA is TGTGCCAGCAGTTTGGGGAAGGGGAACACTGAAGCTTTCTTT. Translated, it gives CASSLGKGNTEAFF. Using reference TRBV28 and TRBJ1-1 for the parts outside the CDR3, the full variable domain is DVKVTQSSRYLVKRTGEKVFLECVQDMDHENMFWYRQDPGLGLRLIYFSYDVKMKEKGDIPEGYSVSREKKERFSLILESASTNQTSMYLCASSLGKGNTEAFFGQGTRLTVV.